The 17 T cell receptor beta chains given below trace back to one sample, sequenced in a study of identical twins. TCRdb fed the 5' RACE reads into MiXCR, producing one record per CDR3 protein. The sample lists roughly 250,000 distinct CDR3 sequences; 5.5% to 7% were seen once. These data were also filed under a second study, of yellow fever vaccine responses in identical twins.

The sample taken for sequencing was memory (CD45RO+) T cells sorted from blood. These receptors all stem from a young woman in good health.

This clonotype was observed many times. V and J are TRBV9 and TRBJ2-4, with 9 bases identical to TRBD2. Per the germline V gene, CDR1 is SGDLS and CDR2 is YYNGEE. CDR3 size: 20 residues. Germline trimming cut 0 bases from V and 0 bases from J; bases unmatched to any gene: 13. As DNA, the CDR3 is TGTGCCAGCAGCGTAGGAGGAGGACTAACTAGCGGGCTAGCCAAAAACATTCAGTACTTC. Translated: CASSVGGGLTSGLAKNIQYF.

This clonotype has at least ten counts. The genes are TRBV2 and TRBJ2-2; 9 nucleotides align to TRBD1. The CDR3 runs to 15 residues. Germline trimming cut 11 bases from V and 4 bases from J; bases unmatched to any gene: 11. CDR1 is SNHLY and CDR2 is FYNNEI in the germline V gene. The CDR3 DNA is TGTGCCCGAACCGGACAGGGGCTGGGCACCGGGGAGCTGTTTTTT. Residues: CARTGQGLGTGELFF. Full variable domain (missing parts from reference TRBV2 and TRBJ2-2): EPEVTQTPSHQVTQMGQEVILRCVPISNHLYFYWYRQILGQKVEFLVSFYNNEISEKSEIFDDQFSVERPDGSNFTLKIRSTKLEDSAMYFCARTGQGLGTGELFFGEGSRLTVL.

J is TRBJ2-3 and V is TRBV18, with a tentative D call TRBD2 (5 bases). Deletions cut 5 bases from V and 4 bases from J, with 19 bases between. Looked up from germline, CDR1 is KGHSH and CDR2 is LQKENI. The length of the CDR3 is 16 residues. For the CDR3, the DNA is TGTGCCAGCTCAGCAGAGGGCCTCGTCGTCCCAGATACGCAGTATTTT. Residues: CASSAEGLVVPDTQYF.

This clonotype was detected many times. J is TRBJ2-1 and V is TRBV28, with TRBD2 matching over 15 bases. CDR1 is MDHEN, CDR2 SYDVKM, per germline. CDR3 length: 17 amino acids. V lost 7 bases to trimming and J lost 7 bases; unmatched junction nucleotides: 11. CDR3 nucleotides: TGTGCCAGCAAAACCCGGGGCGGACTAGCGGGAGGGAATGAGCAGTTCTTC. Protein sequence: CASKTRGGLAGGNEQFF.

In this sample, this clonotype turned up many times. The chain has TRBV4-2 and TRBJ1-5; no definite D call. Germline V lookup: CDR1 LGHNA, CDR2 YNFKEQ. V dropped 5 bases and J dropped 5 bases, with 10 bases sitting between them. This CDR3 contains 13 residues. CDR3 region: CASSSGPDQPQHF. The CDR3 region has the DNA TGTGCCAGCAGCTCTGGACCGGATCAGCCCCAGCATTTT.

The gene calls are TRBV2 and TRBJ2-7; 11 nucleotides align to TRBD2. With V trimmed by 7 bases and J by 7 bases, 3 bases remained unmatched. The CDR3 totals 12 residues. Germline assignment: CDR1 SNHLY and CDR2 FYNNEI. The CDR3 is CASNLAGGEQYF. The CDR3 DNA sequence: TGTGCCAGCAATCTAGCGGGAGGAGAGCAGTACTTC.

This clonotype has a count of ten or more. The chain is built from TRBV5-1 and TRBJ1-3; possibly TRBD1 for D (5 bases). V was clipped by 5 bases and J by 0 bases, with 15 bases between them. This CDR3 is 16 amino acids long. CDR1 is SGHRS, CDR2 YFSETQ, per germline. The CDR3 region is CASRLETADSGNTIYF. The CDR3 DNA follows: TGCGCCAGCAGATTAGAGACAGCCGACTCTGGAAACACCATATATTTT.

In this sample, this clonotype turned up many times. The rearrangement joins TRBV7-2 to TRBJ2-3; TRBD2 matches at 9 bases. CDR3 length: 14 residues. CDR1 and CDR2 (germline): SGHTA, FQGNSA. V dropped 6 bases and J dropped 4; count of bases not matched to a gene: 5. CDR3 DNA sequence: TGTGCCAGCAGTTTGGGACTAGCATCAGATACGCAGTATTTT. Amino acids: CASSLGLASDTQYF. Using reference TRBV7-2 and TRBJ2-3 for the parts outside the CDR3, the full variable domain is GAGVSQSPSNKVTEKGKDVELRCDPISGHTALYWYRQSLGQGLEFLIYFQGNSAPDKSGLPSDRFSAERTGGSVSTLTIQRTQQEDSAVYLCASSLGLASDTQYFGPGTRLTVL.

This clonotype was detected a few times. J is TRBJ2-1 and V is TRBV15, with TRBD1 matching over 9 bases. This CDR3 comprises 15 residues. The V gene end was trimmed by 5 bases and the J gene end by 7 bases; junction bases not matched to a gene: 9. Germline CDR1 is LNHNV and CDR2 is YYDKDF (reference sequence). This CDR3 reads CATSRSGTGRNEQFF. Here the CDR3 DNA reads TGTGCCACCAGCCGATCCGGGACAGGGAGGAATGAGCAGTTCTTC.

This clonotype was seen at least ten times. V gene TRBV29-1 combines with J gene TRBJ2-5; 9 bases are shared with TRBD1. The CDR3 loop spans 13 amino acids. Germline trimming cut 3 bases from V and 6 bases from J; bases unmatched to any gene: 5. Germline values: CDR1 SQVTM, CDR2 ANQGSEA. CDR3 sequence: CSVEGQGFKTQYF. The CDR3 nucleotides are TGCAGCGTTGAGGGACAGGGTTTTAAGACCCAGTACTTC. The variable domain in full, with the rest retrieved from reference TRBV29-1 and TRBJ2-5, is SAVISQKPSRDICQRGTSLTIQCQVDSQVTMMFWYRQQPGQSLTLIATANQGSEATYESGFVIDKFPISRPNLTFSTLTVSNMSPEDSSIYLCSVEGQGFKTQYFGPGTRLLVL.

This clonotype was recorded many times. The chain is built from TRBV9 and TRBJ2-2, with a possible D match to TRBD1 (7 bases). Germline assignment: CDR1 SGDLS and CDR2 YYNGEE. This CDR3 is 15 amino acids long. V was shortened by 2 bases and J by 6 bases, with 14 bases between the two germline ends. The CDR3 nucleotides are TGTGCCAGCAGCGTTAGACAGGGAGGATCCGGGGAGCTGTTTTTT. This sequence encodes CASSVRQGGSGELFF.

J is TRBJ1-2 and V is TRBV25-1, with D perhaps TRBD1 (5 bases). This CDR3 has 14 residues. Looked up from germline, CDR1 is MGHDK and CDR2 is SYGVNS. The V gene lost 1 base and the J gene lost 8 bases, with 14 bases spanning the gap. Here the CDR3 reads CASSELGQVGGYTF. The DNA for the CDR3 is TGTGCCAGCAGTGAATTAGGACAAGTGGGCGGCTACACCTTC.

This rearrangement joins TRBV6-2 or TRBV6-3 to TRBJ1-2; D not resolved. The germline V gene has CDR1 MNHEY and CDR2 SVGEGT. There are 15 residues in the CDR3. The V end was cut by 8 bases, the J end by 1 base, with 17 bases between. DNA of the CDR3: TGTGCCAGCTCTGACCCGGCAATGGGTAACTATGGCTACACCTTC. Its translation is CASSDPAMGNYGYTF.

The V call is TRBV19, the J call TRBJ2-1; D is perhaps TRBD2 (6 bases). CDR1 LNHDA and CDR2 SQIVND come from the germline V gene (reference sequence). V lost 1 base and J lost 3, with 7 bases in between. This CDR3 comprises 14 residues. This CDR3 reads CASSIAGSYNEQFF. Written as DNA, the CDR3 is TGTGCCAGTAGTATAGCCGGGAGCTACAATGAGCAGTTCTTC.

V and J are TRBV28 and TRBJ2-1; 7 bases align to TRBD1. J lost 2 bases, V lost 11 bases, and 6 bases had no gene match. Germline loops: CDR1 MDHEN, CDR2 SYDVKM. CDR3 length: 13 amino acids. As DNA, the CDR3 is TGTGCCGGTGGACAGGCAACCTACAATGAGCAGTTCTTC. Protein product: CAGGQATYNEQFF. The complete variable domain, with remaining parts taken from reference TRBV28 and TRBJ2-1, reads DVKVTQSSRYLVKRTGEKVFLECVQDMDHENMFWYRQDPGLGLRLIYFSYDVKMKEKGDIPEGYSVSREKKERFSLILESASTNQTSMYLCAGGQATYNEQFFGPGTRLTVL.

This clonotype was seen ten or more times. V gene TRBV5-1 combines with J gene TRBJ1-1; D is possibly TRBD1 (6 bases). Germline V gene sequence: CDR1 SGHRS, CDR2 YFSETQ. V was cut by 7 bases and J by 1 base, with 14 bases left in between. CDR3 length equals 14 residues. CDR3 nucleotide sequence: TGCGCCAGCCAAATGGGGACACCGAACACTGAAGCTTTCTTT. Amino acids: CASQMGTPNTEAFF.

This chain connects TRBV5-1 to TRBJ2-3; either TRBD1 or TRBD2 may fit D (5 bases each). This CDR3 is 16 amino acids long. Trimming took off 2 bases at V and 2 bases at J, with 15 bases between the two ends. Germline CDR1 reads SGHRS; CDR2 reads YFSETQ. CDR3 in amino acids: CASSLRGWGPTDTQYF. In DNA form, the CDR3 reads TGCGCCAGCAGCTTAAGGGGATGGGGACCCACAGATACGCAGTATTTT. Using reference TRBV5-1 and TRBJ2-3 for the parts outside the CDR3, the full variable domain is KAGVTQTPRYLIKTRGQQVTLSCSPISGHRSVSWYQQTPGQGLQFLFEYFSETQRNKGNFPGRFSGRQFSNSRSEMNVSTLELGDSALYLCASSLRGWGPTDTQYFGPGTRLTVL.